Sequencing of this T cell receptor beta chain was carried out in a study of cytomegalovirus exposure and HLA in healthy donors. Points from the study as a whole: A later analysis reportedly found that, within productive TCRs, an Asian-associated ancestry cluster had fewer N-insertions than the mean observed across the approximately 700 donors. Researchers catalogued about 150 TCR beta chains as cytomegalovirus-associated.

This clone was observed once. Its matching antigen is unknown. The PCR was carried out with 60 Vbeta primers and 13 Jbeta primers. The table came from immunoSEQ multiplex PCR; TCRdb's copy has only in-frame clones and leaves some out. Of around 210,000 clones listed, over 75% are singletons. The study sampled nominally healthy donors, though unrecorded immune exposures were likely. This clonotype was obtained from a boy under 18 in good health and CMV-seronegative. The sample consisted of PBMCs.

The CDR3 is CASSLEDRGNSPLHF. CDR3 bases: TGCGCCAGCAGCTTGGAGGACAGGGGGAATTCACCCCTCCACTTT. The chain links TRBV5-1 to TRBJ1-6; TRBD1 agrees at 10 bases. After removal of 0 bases from V and 7 bases from J, the junction contained 1 base not matched to a gene. Per germline, CDR1 SGHRS and CDR2 YFSETQ. This CDR3 has 15 amino acids.